Following are 22 T cell receptor beta chains from one sample sequenced in a study of T cells in Graves' hyperthyroidism and ophthalmopathy. Authors of the study amplified TCR beta CDR3 regions from RNA transcripts. Initially, a first-round RT-PCR of the TCR CDR3 employed the HTBI primer set. From the multiplex PCR reads, TCRdb called clonotypes with MiXCR, one entry per CDR3 protein. This table holds 450,000 to 700,000 distinct CDR3 sequences, under 60% found once. Sequencing was carried out using peripheral blood or thyroid tissue (not recorded which). These TCRs come from an adult woman with Graves' disease, either hyperthyroidism or ophthalmopathy (not recorded which).

At least ten counts were recorded for this clonotype. This rearrangement joins TRBV2 to TRBJ2-2; D uncertain. The CDR3 covers 12 residues. Germline V gene data show CDR1 as SNHLY and CDR2 as FYNNEI. Trimming shortened V by 3 bases and J by 3 bases, and 2 bases separated the two germline ends. CDR3 bases: TGTGCCAGCAGTGAGGACACCGGGGAGCTGTTTTTT. Translated, it gives CASSEDTGELFF.

This clonotype occurred many times. The chain uses TRBV9 and TRBJ1-1, with a weak D call TRBD1 (6 bases). V was trimmed by 6 bases and J by 4 bases, leaving 19 bases between them. The CDR3 is made up of 15 amino acids. Germline assignment: CDR1 SGDLS and CDR2 YYNGEE. The CDR3: CASTPLMWDTTEAFF. In DNA form, the CDR3 reads TGTGCCAGCACGCCTCTAATGTGGGACACCACTGAAGCTTTCTTT.

The chain is built from TRBV10-3 and TRBJ1-2; tentatively, D is TRBD1 (5 bases). V lost 4 bases and J 6 bases, leaving 21 bases between the germline ends. CDR1 is ENHRY, CDR2 SYGVKD, per germline. CDR3 length: 16 amino acids. The CDR3, as DNA: TGTGCCATCAGTGCTTTGAGGGGCCGGGAATGGCATGGCTACACCTTC. Its translation is CAISALRGREWHGYTF.

The chain couples TRBV7-6 to TRBJ2-7; TRBD2 matches at 13 bases. CDR1 SGHVS and CDR2 FNYEAQ come from the germline V gene. V shed 5 bases, J shed 0 bases, and the junction held 10 bases outside the gene matches. The CDR3 is 18 amino acids. CDR3 in amino acids: CASSAQGTSGITSYEQYF. For the CDR3, the DNA is TGTGCCAGCAGCGCCCAAGGGACTAGCGGGATTACCTCCTACGAGCAGTACTTC.

This clonotype has a count of ten or more. The chain employs TRBV4-1 and TRBJ1-2, with D possibly being TRBD1 (5 bases). CDR1 is MGHRA and CDR2 is YSYEKL in the germline V gene. This CDR3 has 17 residues. Trimming took off 2 bases at V and 0 bases at J, with 16 bases between the two ends. CDR3 in amino acids: CASSQQGLIRSNYGYTF. In DNA form, the CDR3 reads TGCGCCAGCAGCCAACAGGGCCTAATCCGTTCTAACTATGGCTACACCTTC.

This clonotype was counted ten times or more. The rearrangement joins TRBV5-1 to TRBJ2-5; 8 bases agree with TRBD2. The CDR3 covers 14 residues. Germline loops: CDR1 SGHRS, CDR2 YFSETQ. Losses at the gene ends were 7 bases for V and 7 bases for J; bases not matched to a gene: 12. The CDR3 nucleotides are TGCGCCAGCGGAACTAGCGGACCAAGTGGGACCCAGTACTTC. Protein: CASGTSGPSGTQYF.

This clonotype was counted between two and nine times. V is TRBV3-1 and J is TRBJ2-7, with D perhaps TRBD1 (6 bases). CDR3 length equals 15 residues. The germline gives CDR1 LGHDT, CDR2 YNNKEL (reference sequence). Deletions cut 0 bases from V and 2 bases from J, with 11 bases between. CDR3 DNA sequence: TGTGCCAGCAGCCAAGATCGCAGGGACACCTACGAGCAGTACTTC. Its translation is CASSQDRRDTYEQYF.

The J gene is TRBJ1-2, the V gene TRBV29-1, with no clear D. Germline V CDR1 and CDR2: SQVTM, ANQGSEA. V lost 7 bases, J lost 0 bases, and 6 bases lay in between. The length of the CDR3 is 11 residues. CDR3 bases: TGCAGCGCCGACACTAACTATGGCTACACCTTC. Residues: CSADTNYGYTF.

The chain joins TRBV6-1 to TRBJ2-7; 8 positions agree with TRBD2. Trimming removed 2 bases from V and 4 bases from J; junction bases left unmatched: 7. The CDR3 spans 15 residues. The germline V gene has CDR1 MNHNS and CDR2 SASEGT. CDR3 bases: TGTGCCAGCAGTGAATCACAGCGGGAGCCTTACGAGCAGTACTTC. It translates to CASSESQREPYEQYF.

The DNA of the CDR3 is TGTGCCAGCAGTGAAAGGACAGACGGAGGTTCACCCCTCCACTTT. Translation: CASSERTDGGSPLHF. This rearrangement joins TRBV2 to TRBJ1-6, with D tentatively TRBD1 (6 bases). The V end lost 2 bases, the J end lost 9 bases, and 14 bases lay between the germline ends. This CDR3 is built from 15 residues. In germline, CDR1 is SNHLY, CDR2 FYNNEI.

Written as DNA, the CDR3 is TGCAGCGTTCGAGCAGACTACCAAGAGACCCAGTACTTC. Translated: CSVRADYQETQYF. This sequence joins TRBV29-1 and TRBJ2-5; D is ambiguous. Germline CDR1 and CDR2: SQVTM and ANQGSEA. The CDR3 spans 13 residues. The germline V and J ends were trimmed by 5 bases and 0 bases, with 10 bases remaining between them.

The genes are TRBV18 and TRBJ1-5; perhaps TRBD1 as D (6 bases). CDR3 length: 15 amino acids. Looked up from germline, CDR1 is KGHSH and CDR2 is LQKENI. The ends were cut back, 3 bases at V and 5 bases at J, with 14 bases in the middle. CDR3 nucleotide sequence: TGTGCCAGCTCACCGAGGACAGAACCCCATCAGCCCCAGCATTTT. It encodes CASSPRTEPHQPQHF.

This clonotype has at least ten counts. The chain links TRBV10-3 to TRBJ1-5; D is ambiguous. Trimming stripped 4 bases from V and 6 bases from J, with 16 bases between. Germline CDR1 and CDR2: ENHRY and SYGVKD. The CDR3 spans 15 residues. The CDR3, as DNA: TGTGCCATCAGTGCAGGAAGACCGAGCCTTCAGCCCCAGCATTTT. It translates to CAISAGRPSLQPQHF.

CDR3 amino acids: CASSGGTGAGNTGELFF. Here the CDR3 DNA reads TGTGCCAGCAGTGGAGGCACAGGGGCTGGAAACACCGGGGAGCTGTTTTTT. The V and J genes are TRBV2 and TRBJ2-2; 7 nucleotides match TRBD1. The trim removed 4 bases at V and 2 bases at J, leaving 10 bases unmatched. This CDR3 region has 17 residues. Germline V gene data show CDR1 as SNHLY and CDR2 as FYNNEI.

The gene calls are TRBV5-1 and TRBJ2-7; D may be TRBD1 (5 bases). The CDR3 is 19 amino acids. V lost 2 bases and J lost 2, with 26 bases in between. In germline, CDR1 is SGHRS, CDR2 YFSETQ. CDR3 nucleotide sequence: TGCGCCAGCAGCTTACTTTTATGGCAGGGTCCTGCGGTAACCTACGAGCAGTACTTC. Its translation is CASSLLLWQGPAVTYEQYF.

The rearrangement links TRBV7-8 to TRBJ2-3; 8 bases are shared with TRBD1. Looked up from germline, CDR1 is SGHVS and CDR2 is FQNEAQ. There are 18 residues in the CDR3. V dropped 6 bases and J dropped 0; count of bases not matched to a gene: 14. The CDR3 DNA is TGTGCCAGCAGGCCAGGGGGCGCGACTCGCGGTAGCACAGATACGCAGTATTTT. It is translated as CASRPGGATRGSTDTQYF.

This chain links TRBV19 with TRBJ2-7, with 8 bases identical to TRBD1. Trimming took 5 bases from V and 1 from J; bases not matched to a gene: 7. The CDR3 is 15 amino acids. Germline CDR1 and CDR2: LNHDA and SQIVND (reference sequence). In nucleotides, the CDR3 is TGTGCCAGTAGTCCCCCGGGACAGGAATCCTACGAGCAGTACTTC. This sequence encodes CASSPPGQESYEQYF.

The J gene is TRBJ2-3, the V gene TRBV2; TRBD2 aligns across 8 bases. The CDR3 runs to 15 residues. Germline values: CDR1 SNHLY, CDR2 FYNNEI. The V segment lost 4 bases and the J segment 2 bases; nucleotides outside the gene matches: 5. CDR3 in amino acids: CASSAAGGPTDTQYF. CDR3 coding DNA: TGTGCCAGCAGTGCTGCGGGAGGCCCCACAGATACGCAGTATTTT.

This clonotype was observed at least ten times. The gene calls are TRBV30 and TRBJ2-7; D may be TRBD2 (5 bases). V gave up 3 bases and J gave up 3 bases, with 12 bases separating them. Per the germline V gene, CDR1 is GTSNPN and CDR2 is SVGIG (reference sequence). This CDR3 spans 13 amino acids. The CDR3 protein is CAWSFGSGYEQYF. In DNA form, the CDR3 reads TGTGCCTGGAGCTTTGGGAGCGGCTACGAGCAGTACTTC.

The chain joins TRBV7-9 to TRBJ2-5; TRBD1 matches at 9 bases. J was trimmed by 3 bases and V by 4 bases; bases with no gene match: 6. Looked up from germline, CDR1 is SEHNR and CDR2 is FQNEAQ (reference sequence). There are 15 residues in the CDR3. As DNA, the CDR3 is TGTGCCAGCAGCTACCCGGGACAGGGAGAAGAGACCCAGTACTTC. The encoded protein is CASSYPGQGEETQYF.

This clonotype was observed a handful of times. V usage is TRBV29-1 and J usage is TRBJ2-1; no reliable D call. The length of the CDR3 is 13 residues. Trimming stripped 3 bases from V and 0 bases from J, with 6 bases between. Germline V gene sequence: CDR1 SQVTM, CDR2 ANQGSEA. CDR3 region: CSVDEDSYNEQFF. The CDR3 coding sequence is TGCAGCGTTGATGAGGACTCCTACAATGAGCAGTTCTTC.

This clonotype was observed at least ten times. The gene calls are TRBV11-2 and TRBJ1-4; D gene ambiguous. The CDR3 runs to 14 residues. Deletions cut 5 bases from V and 4 bases from J, with 11 bases between. Germline CDR1 is SGHAT and CDR2 is FQNNGV. The CDR3 region has the DNA TGTGCCAGCAGCCCCGTCGACGGTAATGAAAAACTGTTTTTT. Amino acid sequence: CASSPVDGNEKLFF.